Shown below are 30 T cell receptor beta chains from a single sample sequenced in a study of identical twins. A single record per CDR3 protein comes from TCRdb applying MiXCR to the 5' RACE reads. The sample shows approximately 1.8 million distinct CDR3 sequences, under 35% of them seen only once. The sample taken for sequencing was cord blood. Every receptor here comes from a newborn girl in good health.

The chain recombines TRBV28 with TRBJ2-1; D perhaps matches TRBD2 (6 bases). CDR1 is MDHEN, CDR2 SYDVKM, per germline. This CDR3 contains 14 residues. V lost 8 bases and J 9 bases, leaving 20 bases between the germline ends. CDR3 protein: CASGGPSRRTEQFF. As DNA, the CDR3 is TGTGCCAGCGGAGGGCCCTCACGGCGCACTGAGCAGTTCTTC.

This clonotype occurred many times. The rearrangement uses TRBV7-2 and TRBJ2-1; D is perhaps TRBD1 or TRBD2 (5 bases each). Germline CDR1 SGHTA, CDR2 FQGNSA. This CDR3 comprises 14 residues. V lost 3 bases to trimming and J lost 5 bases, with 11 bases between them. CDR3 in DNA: TGTGCCAGCAGCTTTCCGGGACCCCACAATGAGCAGTTCTTC. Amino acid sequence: CASSFPGPHNEQFF.

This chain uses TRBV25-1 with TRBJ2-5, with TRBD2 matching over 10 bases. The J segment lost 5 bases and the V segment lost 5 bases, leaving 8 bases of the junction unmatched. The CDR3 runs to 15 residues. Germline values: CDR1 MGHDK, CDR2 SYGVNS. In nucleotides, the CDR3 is TGTGCCAGCAGTCAGGGAGGGACTAGCGCTGAGACCCAGTACTTC. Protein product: CASSQGGTSAETQYF.

The CDR3 loop is CASSIVKGTSGNIQYF. The CDR3, as DNA: TGTGCCAGCAGCATAGTTAAGGGTACGAGCGGGAACATTCAGTACTTC. The chain combines TRBV11-2 with TRBJ2-4, with a tentative D call TRBD2 (6 bases). CDR1 SGHAT and CDR2 FQNNGV come from the germline V gene. V shed 5 bases and J shed 7 bases, with 21 bases lying between them. The CDR3 has 16 amino acids.

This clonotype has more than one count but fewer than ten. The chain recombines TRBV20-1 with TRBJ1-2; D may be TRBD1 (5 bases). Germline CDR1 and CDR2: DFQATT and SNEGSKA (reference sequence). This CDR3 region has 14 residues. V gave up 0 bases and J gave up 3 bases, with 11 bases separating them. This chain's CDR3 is CSARDIGRDYGYTF. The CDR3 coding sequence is TGCAGTGCTAGAGATATCGGCAGGGACTATGGCTACACCTTC.

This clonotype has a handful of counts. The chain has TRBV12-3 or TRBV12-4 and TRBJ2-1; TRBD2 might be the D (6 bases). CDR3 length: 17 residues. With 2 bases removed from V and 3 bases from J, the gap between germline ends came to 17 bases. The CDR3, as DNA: TGTGCCAGCAGTTTATCCCCCCACGGGAGCATCTACAATGAGCAGTTCTTC. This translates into CASSLSPHGSIYNEQFF.

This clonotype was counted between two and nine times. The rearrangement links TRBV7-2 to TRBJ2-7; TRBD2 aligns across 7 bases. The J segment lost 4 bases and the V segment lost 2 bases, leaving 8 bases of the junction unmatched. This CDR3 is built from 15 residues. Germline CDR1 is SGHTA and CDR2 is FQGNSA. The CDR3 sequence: CASSLRTGAGYEQYF. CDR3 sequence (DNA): TGTGCCAGCAGCTTAAGGACGGGAGCGGGGTACGAGCAGTACTTC.

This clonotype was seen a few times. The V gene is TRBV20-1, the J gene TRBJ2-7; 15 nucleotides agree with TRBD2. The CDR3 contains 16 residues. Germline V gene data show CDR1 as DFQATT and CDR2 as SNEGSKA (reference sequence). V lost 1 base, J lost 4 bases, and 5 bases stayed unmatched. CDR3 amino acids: CSARGRTSGRVYEQYF. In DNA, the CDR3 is TGCAGTGCTAGAGGGAGGACTAGCGGGAGGGTGTACGAGCAGTACTTC.

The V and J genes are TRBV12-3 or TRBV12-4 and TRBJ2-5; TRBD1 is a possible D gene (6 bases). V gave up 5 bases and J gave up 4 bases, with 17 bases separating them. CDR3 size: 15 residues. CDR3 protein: CASSPRTVTRETQYF. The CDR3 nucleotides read TGTGCCAGCAGTCCCCGGACAGTAACCCGAGAGACCCAGTACTTC.

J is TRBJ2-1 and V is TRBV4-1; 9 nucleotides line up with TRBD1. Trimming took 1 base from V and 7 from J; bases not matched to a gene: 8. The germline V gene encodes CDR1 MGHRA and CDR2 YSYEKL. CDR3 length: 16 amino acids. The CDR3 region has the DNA TGCGCCAGCAGCCAAGGTCGGGACAGGGTGGGGAATGAGCAGTTCTTC. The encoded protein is CASSQGRDRVGNEQFF.

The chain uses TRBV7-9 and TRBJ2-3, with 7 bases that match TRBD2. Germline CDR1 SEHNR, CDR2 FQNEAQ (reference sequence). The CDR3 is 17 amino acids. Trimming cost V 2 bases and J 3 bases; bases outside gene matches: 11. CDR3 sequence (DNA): TGTGCCAGCAGCTTAATCGGCTGGCGGGAGCAAACAGATACGCAGTATTTT. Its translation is CASSLIGWREQTDTQYF.

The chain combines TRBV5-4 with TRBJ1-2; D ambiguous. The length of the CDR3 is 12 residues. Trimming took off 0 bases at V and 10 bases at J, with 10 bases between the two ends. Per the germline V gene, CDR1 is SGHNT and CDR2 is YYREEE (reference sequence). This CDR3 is CASSLVAGDYTF. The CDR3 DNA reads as TGTGCCAGCAGCTTGGTAGCTGGGGACTACACCTTC.

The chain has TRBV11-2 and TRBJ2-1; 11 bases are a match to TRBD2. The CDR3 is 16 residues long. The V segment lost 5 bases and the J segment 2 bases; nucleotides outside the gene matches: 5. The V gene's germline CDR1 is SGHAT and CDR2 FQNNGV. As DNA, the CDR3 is TGTGCCAGCAGCATGTTAGCGGGGGGGCCCTACAATGAGCAGTTCTTC. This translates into CASSMLAGGPYNEQFF.

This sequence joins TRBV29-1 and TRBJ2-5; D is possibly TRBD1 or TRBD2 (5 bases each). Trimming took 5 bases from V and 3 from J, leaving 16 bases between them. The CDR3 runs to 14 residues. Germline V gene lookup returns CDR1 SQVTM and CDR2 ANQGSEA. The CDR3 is CSVRGGPPKETQYF. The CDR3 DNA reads TGCAGCGTTCGGGGCGGACCACCTAAAGAGACCCAGTACTTC.

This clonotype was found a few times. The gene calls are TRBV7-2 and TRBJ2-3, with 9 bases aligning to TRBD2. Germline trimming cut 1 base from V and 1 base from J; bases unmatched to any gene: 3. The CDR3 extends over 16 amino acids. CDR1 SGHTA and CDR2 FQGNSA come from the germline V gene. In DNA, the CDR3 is TGTGCCAGCAGCTTAGTCGGCGGGAGGGGCACAGATACGCAGTATTTT. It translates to CASSLVGGRGTDTQYF.

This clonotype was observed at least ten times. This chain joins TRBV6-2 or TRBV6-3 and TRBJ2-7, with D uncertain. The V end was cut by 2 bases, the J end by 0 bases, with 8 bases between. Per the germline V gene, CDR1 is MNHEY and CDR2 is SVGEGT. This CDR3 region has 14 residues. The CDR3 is CASSYHASSYEQYF. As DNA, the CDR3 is TGTGCCAGCAGTTACCATGCCAGCTCCTACGAGCAGTACTTC.

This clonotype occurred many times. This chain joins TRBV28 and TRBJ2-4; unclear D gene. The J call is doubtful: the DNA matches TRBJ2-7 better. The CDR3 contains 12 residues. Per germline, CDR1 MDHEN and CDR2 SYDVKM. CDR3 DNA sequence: TGTGCCAGCAGTTATCTAGCCTACGAGCAGTACTTC. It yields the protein CASSYLAYEQYF.

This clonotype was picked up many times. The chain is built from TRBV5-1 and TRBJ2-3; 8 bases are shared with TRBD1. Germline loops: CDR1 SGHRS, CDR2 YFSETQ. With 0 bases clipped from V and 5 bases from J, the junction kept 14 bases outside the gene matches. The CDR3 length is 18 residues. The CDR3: CASSLDPGQGGGRDTQYF. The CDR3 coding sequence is TGCGCCAGCAGCTTGGATCCCGGACAGGGAGGTGGTAGAGATACGCAGTATTTT.

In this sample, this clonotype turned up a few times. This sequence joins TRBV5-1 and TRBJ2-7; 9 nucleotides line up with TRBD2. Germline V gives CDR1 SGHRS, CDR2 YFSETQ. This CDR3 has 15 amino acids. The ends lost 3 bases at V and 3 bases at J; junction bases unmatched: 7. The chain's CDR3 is CASSSGTSRNYEQYF. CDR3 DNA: TGCGCCAGCAGCTCCGGGACTAGCAGAAACTACGAGCAGTACTTC.

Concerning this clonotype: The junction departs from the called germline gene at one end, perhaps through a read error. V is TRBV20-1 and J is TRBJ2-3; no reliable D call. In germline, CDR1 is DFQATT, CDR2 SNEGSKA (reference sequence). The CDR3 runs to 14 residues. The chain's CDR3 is CSAREFGPADTRYF. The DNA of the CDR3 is TGCAGTGCTAGAGAATTTGGGCCGGCAGATACGCGGTATTTT.

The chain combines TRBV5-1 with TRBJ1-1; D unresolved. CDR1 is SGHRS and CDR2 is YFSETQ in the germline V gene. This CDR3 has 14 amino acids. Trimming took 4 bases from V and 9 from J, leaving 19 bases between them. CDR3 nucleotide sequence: TGCGCCAGCAGCCGGCCTGGTGAGATGCCAAAAGCTTTCTTT. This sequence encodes CASSRPGEMPKAFF. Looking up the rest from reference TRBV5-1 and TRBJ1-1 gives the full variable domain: KAGVTQTPRYLIKTRGQQVTLSCSPISGHRSVSWYQQTPGQGLQFLFEYFSETQRNKGNFPGRFSGRQFSNSRSEMNVSTLELGDSALYLCASSRPGEMPKAFFGQGTRLTVV.

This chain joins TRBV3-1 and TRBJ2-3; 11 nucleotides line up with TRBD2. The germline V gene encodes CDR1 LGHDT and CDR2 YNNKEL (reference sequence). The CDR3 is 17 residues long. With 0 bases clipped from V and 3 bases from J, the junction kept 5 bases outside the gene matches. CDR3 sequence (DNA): TGTGCCAGCAGCCAAGATCCGGCTAGCGGGGGGACAGATACGCAGTATTTT. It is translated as CASSQDPASGGTDTQYF.

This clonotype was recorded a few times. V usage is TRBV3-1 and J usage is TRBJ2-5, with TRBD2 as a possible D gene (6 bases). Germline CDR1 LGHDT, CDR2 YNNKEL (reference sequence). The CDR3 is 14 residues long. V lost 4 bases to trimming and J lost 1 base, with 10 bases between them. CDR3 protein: CASSRGTLQETQYF. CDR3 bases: TGTGCCAGCAGCCGCGGGACCCTCCAAGAGACCCAGTACTTC.

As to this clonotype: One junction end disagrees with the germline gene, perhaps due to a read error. CDR3 sequence: CATYESSDSYNERFF. The CDR3 bases are TGTGCCACATACGAATCTAGCGACTCCTACAATGAGCGGTTCTTC. V usage is TRBV11-2 and J usage is TRBJ2-1, with D tentatively TRBD2 (6 bases). Germline CDR1 is SGHAT and CDR2 is FQNNGV. There are 15 residues in the CDR3.

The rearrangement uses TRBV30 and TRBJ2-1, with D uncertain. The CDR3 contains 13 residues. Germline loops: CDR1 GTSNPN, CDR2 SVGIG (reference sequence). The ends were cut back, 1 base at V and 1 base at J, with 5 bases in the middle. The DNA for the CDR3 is TGTGCCTGGAGTGGGGATTCCTACAATGAGCAGTTCTTC. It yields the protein CAWSGDSYNEQFF.

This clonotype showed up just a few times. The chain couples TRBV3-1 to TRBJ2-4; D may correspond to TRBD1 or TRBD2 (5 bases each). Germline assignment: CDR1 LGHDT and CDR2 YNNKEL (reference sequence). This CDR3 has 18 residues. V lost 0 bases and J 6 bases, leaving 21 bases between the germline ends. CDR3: CASSQDRLWGRVINIQYF. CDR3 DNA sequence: TGTGCCAGCAGCCAAGATCGTTTGTGGGGGAGAGTGATAAACATTCAGTACTTC.

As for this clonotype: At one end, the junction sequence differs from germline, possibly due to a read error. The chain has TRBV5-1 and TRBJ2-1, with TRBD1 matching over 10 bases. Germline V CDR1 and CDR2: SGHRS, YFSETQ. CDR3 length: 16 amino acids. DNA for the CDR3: TGCGTCAGCAGCTTCTCGATGGGGACAGGGGTAGGGGAGCAGTTCTTC. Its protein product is CVSSFSMGTGVGEQFF.

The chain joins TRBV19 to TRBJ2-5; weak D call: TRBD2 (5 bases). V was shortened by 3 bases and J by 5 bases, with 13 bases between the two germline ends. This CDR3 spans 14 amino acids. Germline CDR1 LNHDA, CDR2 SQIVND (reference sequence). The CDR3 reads CASSIPGFRETQYF. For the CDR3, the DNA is TGTGCCAGTAGTATCCCGGGGTTTCGCGAGACCCAGTACTTC.

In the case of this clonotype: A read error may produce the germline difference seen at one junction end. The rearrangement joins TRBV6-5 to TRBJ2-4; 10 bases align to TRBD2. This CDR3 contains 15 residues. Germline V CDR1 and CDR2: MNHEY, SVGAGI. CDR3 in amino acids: CAGRRLAGAKNIQYF. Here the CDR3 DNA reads TGTGCCGGCAGACGACTAGCGGGAGCCAAAAACATTCAGTACTTC.

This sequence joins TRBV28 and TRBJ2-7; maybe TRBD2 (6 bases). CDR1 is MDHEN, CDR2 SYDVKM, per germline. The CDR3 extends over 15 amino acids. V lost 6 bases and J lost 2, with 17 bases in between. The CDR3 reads CASRRVGSLPYEQYF. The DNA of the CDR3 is TGTGCCAGCAGGCGCGTCGGGAGTCTCCCCTACGAGCAGTACTTC.